This entry lists 22 T cell receptor beta chains sequenced from one sample in a study of shared clonotypes between healthy human individuals. Using immunoSEQ multiplex PCR, the repertoire was profiled, and TCRdb retains in-frame clones only, with some absent. The table has around 510,000 clones, about 96% seen once. The sample consisted of naive CD4+ T cells sorted from blood. As for subset: CD45RA+ positively selected. The receptors stem from a woman aged 25 to 39 in good health.

This clone showed up just once. The chain uses TRBV5-8 and TRBJ2-3; 9 positions agree with TRBD1. This CDR3 is built from 14 residues. CDR1 is SGHTS, CDR2 YDEGEE, per germline. The J segment lost 6 bases and the V segment lost 7 bases, leaving 9 bases of the junction unmatched. CDR3 amino acids: CASGNPGTGDTQYF. The DNA for the CDR3 is TGTGCCAGCGGAAATCCCGGGACAGGGGATACGCAGTATTTT. The whole variable domain, filled in from reference TRBV5-8 and TRBJ2-3, reads EAGVTQSPTHLIKTRGQQATLRCSPISGHTSVYWYQQALGLGLQFLLWYDEGEERNRGNFPPRFSGRQFPNYSSELNVNALELEDSALYLCASGNPGTGDTQYFGPGTRLTVL.

The chain carries TRBV5-6 and TRBJ1-2; D might be TRBD1 (6 bases). Deletions cut 6 bases from V and 4 bases from J, with 25 bases between. CDR3 length: 17 amino acids. Germline values: CDR1 SGHDT, CDR2 YYEEEE. The CDR3 nucleotides are TGTGCCAGCATCAGGGGTAGTTTAACCCCTCTCCGCTATGGCTACACCTTC. Protein: CASIRGSLTPLRYGYTF.

The gene calls are TRBV19 and TRBJ2-1; D is unclear. Germline V gene lookup returns CDR1 LNHDA and CDR2 SQIVND (reference sequence). Trimming pared 6 bases from V and 9 bases from J, leaving 12 bases between. The CDR3 length is 12 residues. The CDR3 coding sequence is TGTGCCAGTAGATTGGGTGGTACTGAGCAGTTCTTC. Its protein product is CASRLGGTEQFF. Drawing the rest from reference TRBV19 and TRBJ2-1, the complete variable domain is DGGITQSPKYLFRKEGQNVTLSCEQNLNHDAMYWYRQDPGQGLRLIYYSQIVNDFQKGDIAEGYSVSREKKESFPLTVTSAQKNPTAFYLCASRLGGTEQFFGPGTRLTVL.

The chain is built from TRBV5-4 and TRBJ2-5; 9 nucleotides agree with TRBD2. Per the germline V gene, CDR1 is SGHNT and CDR2 is YYREEE (reference sequence). Germline trimming cut 0 bases from V and 7 bases from J; bases unmatched to any gene: 7. This CDR3 is built from 15 residues. The chain's CDR3 is CASSLVWAGGVTQYF. DNA for the CDR3: TGTGCCAGCAGCTTGGTCTGGGCGGGAGGGGTGACCCAGTACTTC.

This clone was picked up one time. The chain employs TRBV4-1 and TRBJ2-7; D gene ambiguous. V dropped 2 bases and J dropped 4 bases, with 9 bases sitting between them. The CDR3 contains 13 residues. Germline assignment: CDR1 MGHRA and CDR2 YSYEKL. The CDR3 DNA follows: TGCGCCAGCAGCCAATTTAGTAGGTACGAGCAGTACTTC. Residues: CASSQFSRYEQYF.

The chain employs TRBV9 and TRBJ2-2, with D perhaps TRBD2 (6 bases). Germline CDR1 reads SGDLS; CDR2 reads YYNGEE. The CDR3 is 17 residues long. Trimming left V 0 bases short and J 0 bases short, with 12 bases between. The CDR3 loop is CASSVARGLANTGELFF. In nucleotides, the CDR3 is TGTGCCAGCAGCGTAGCTAGGGGACTGGCGAACACCGGGGAGCTGTTTTTT.

The count of this clone is one. The chain carries TRBV11-1 and TRBJ2-3; TRBD2 matches at 9 bases. The CDR3 length is 16 residues. The ends lost 3 bases at V and 2 bases at J; junction bases unmatched: 6. Germline CDR1 SGHAT, CDR2 FQDESV (reference sequence). The CDR3 here is CASSLFLAGTTDTQYF. DNA of the CDR3: TGTGCCAGCAGCTTGTTCCTAGCGGGGACCACAGATACGCAGTATTTT.

The gene calls are TRBV6-5 and TRBJ1-2, with D possibly TRBD1 on 5 matching bases. Germline loops: CDR1 MNHEY, CDR2 SVGAGI. Trimming pared 0 bases from V and 7 bases from J, leaving 12 bases between. The CDR3 consists of 14 residues. The CDR3 region is CASSYSSGGFGYTF. CDR3 DNA sequence: TGTGCCAGCAGTTACTCGTCCGGGGGGTTTGGCTACACCTTC.

CDR3 sequence reads: CASSSVSGQRNEQFF. The CDR3 DNA is TGTGCCAGCAGCTCGGTAAGCGGGCAAAGGAATGAGCAGTTCTTC. The chain combines TRBV7-3 with TRBJ2-1; a possible D gene is TRBD2 (6 bases). This CDR3 comprises 15 residues. Per the germline V gene, CDR1 is SGHTA and CDR2 is FQGTGA. The ends were cut back, 4 bases at V and 7 bases at J, with 17 bases in the middle.

As for this clone: Other DNA sequences within the sample encode an identical CDR3. This chain uses TRBV6-5 with TRBJ2-2; possible D gene TRBD1, 5 bases. Germline CDR1 reads MNHEY; CDR2 reads SVGAGI. Trimming pared 9 bases from V and 1 base from J, leaving 6 bases between. CDR3 length: 12 amino acids. CDR3 amino acids: CASTGNTGELFF. CDR3 DNA: TGTGCCAGTACAGGGAACACCGGGGAGCTGTTTTTT.

The chain joins TRBV28 to TRBJ2-7; D is undetermined. V was cut by 5 bases and J by 2 bases, with 7 bases left in between. CDR1 is MDHEN and CDR2 is SYDVKM in the germline V gene. The CDR3 is made up of 12 amino acids. CDR3 sequence (DNA): TGTGCCAGCAGTCCCCCAACCTACGAGCAGTACTTC. This gives the protein CASSPPTYEQYF. Variable domain in full (rest from reference TRBV28 and TRBJ2-7): DVKVTQSSRYLVKRTGEKVFLECVQDMDHENMFWYRQDPGLGLRLIYFSYDVKMKEKGDIPEGYSVSREKKERFSLILESASTNQTSMYLCASSPPTYEQYFGPGTRLTVT.

The chain carries TRBV19 and TRBJ2-2, with 9 bases fitting TRBD2. The length of the CDR3 is 17 residues. J was trimmed by 6 bases and V by 2 bases; bases with no gene match: 10. Germline CDR1 reads LNHDA; CDR2 reads SQIVND (reference sequence). CDR3 loop: CASSIRLAAGDSGELFF. CDR3 coding DNA: TGTGCCAGTAGTATAAGACTAGCGGCCGGAGATTCCGGGGAGCTGTTTTTT.

The chain links TRBV4-1 to TRBJ1-5, with 7 bases lining up with TRBD1. Losses at the gene ends were 4 bases for V and 5 bases for J; bases not matched to a gene: 5. The CDR3 spans 14 residues. Germline values: CDR1 MGHRA, CDR2 YSYEKL. CDR3 DNA sequence: TGCGCCAGCAGCCGCGCGCAGGGGGATCAGCCCCAGCATTTT. Translated: CASSRAQGDQPQHF.

V gene TRBV10-3 combines with J gene TRBJ2-7; tentatively, D is TRBD2 (5 bases). This CDR3 has 14 residues. V lost 4 bases and J 4 bases, leaving 14 bases between the germline ends. The germline CDR1 and CDR2 sequences are ENHRY and SYGVKD. CDR3 residues: CAISAHAEGYEQYF. For the CDR3, the DNA is TGTGCCATCAGTGCCCATGCCGAGGGATACGAGCAGTACTTC.

This rearrangement joins TRBV7-3 to TRBJ1-1; a possible D gene is TRBD1 (5 bases). The V and J ends lost 5 bases and 1 base respectively, with 11 bases between them. Germline CDR1 SGHTA, CDR2 FQGTGA. The CDR3 is 14 residues long. The CDR3 loop is CASSHGTQNTEAFF. The CDR3, as DNA: TGTGCCAGCAGCCACGGGACCCAGAACACTGAAGCTTTCTTT.

This sequence joins TRBV5-5 and TRBJ1-1; D unclear. Trimming pared 4 bases from V and 3 bases from J, leaving 10 bases between. Germline V lookup: CDR1 SGHKS, CDR2 YYEKEE (reference sequence). This CDR3 comprises 13 residues. The CDR3 nucleotides are TGTGCCAGCAGCCCACGGGTTGACACTGAAGCTTTCTTT. The encoded protein is CASSPRVDTEAFF.

CDR3 coding DNA: TGCGCCAGCAGCTTGGTAGTATCTAGGGGTAACAATGAGCAGTTCTTC. It is translated as CASSLVVSRGNNEQFF. V and J are TRBV5-1 and TRBJ2-1; D might be TRBD1 (5 bases). V lost 0 bases to trimming and J lost 5 bases, with 15 bases between them. Germline CDR1 reads SGHRS; CDR2 reads YFSETQ. CDR3 length: 16 amino acids. The entire variable domain, with the rest obtained from reference TRBV5-1 and TRBJ2-1, is as follows: KAGVTQTPRYLIKTRGQQVTLSCSPISGHRSVSWYQQTPGQGLQFLFEYFSETQRNKGNFPGRFSGRQFSNSRSEMNVSTLELGDSALYLCASSLVVSRGNNEQFFGPGTRLTVL.

With regard to this clone: One end of the junction fails to match germline, which may point to a read error. The chain uses TRBV11-2 and TRBJ1-5; no definite D call. The germline V gene has CDR1 SGHAT and CDR2 FQNNGV. CDR3 length equals 13 residues. In DNA, the CDR3 is TGTGCCAGCAGCTTAGTCCAGGATCATCCCCAGCATTTT. Protein sequence: CASSLVQDHPQHF.

The V gene is TRBV6-6, the J gene TRBJ2-1; D remains ambiguous. The CDR3 is 14 amino acids. Germline CDR1 reads MNHNY; CDR2 reads SVGAGI (reference sequence). The ends were cut back, 6 bases at V and 0 bases at J, with 9 bases in the middle. Here the CDR3 DNA reads TGTGCCAGCAGACCAAGGTTCTCCTACAATGAGCAGTTCTTC. Its protein is CASRPRFSYNEQFF.

This chain uses TRBV7-8 with TRBJ1-5; tentatively, D is TRBD1 (6 bases). Trimming shortened V by 5 bases and J by 2 bases, and 16 bases separated the two germline ends. The CDR3 sequence is 16 residues long. Germline CDR1 is SGHVS and CDR2 is FQNEAQ. Here the CDR3 reads CASSQRQVRGNQPQHF. The CDR3 DNA follows: TGTGCCAGCAGCCAAAGACAGGTTCGGGGCAATCAGCCCCAGCATTTT.

The genes are TRBV7-3 and TRBJ2-6, with no clear D. Germline V gene sequence: CDR1 SGHTA, CDR2 FQGTGA. The CDR3 contains 14 residues. V lost 5 bases and J lost 2, with 7 bases in between. The CDR3 DNA sequence: TGTGCCAGCAGCGGTACAGCTGGGGCCAACGTCCTGACTTTC. Its translation is CASSGTAGANVLTF. Full variable domain (rest looked up from reference TRBV7-3 and TRBJ2-6): GAGVSQTPSNKVTEKGKYVELRCDPISGHTALYWYRQSLGQGPEFLIYFQGTGAADDSGLPNDRFFAVRPEGSVSTLKIQRTERGDSAVYLCASSGTAGANVLTFGAGSRLTVL.

This sequence joins TRBV19 and TRBJ2-5; 12 bases are a match to TRBD2. The end of the DNA fits TRBJ2-7 better, so the J call may be wrong. Per germline, CDR1 LNHDA and CDR2 SQIVND (reference sequence). The CDR3 is 16 residues long. The CDR3 spells CASSRTGTSGWDEQYF. The CDR3 nucleotides are TGTGCCAGTAGTCGGACCGGGACTAGCGGGTGGGACGAGCAGTACTTC.